This T cell receptor (beta chain) was profiled in a study of molecular identifiers for immune sequencing clone quantification (dated by TCRdb to the late 2010s). Background for the entire study: For a replicate experiment, the RNA from either approximately 20,000 or 98,000 naive CD8 T cells was divided into five aliquots, and four of those aliquots went on to sequencing. This methods study benchmarked molecular-identifier clustering-based TCR repertoire sequencing (MIDCIRS) and TCR RNA copy counting, using CD8 T cells to do so. The paper as a whole reports these results and caveats: When barcode sub-clustering was left out, chimeric consensus sequences inflated TCR diversity, with chimeras reaching as high as 47%. The sizes of highly expanded clones could end up underestimated when identical TCR molecules share a barcode. In CMV-specific effector cells, over 97% of molecules were held by clones above 20 RNA copies, whereas under 1% of molecules were held by such clones in naive cells. Naive libraries contained spiked-in Jurkat TCR RNA (10 copies' worth), which is not part of the donor repertoire. Modeling gave about three recovered TCR RNA copies per cell versus roughly 10 by digital PCR, implying roughly 30% capture efficiency. Spiked-in Jurkat TCR RNA equal to a single cell's worth was reported to be detectable even within 1,200,000 naive CD8 T cells.

Via the germline V gene, CDR1 is LGHNA and CDR2 YSLEER. The CDR3 contains 13 residues, cysteine and phenylalanine counted. The kept DNA is CDR3 alone, 39 bases in frame from the first base. At the junction V is shortened by 4 bases and J by 6 bases, with 13 bases in between. Libraries of naive CD8 T cells were generated from about 20,000 to 1,000,000 sorted cells, with 10%, 30% or 50% of the purified RNA used. Naive CD8 T cells were FACS-sorted as CD8+CD4-CCR7+CD45RA+ on a BD FACSAria II into RLT Plus buffer. To test detection sensitivity, Jurkat RNA equivalent to over 8 TCR copies was spiked into samples of roughly 18,000-1,000,000 naive CD8 T cells. Enrichment of CD8 T cells was done with RosetteSep CD8+ T Cell Enrichment Cocktail plus Ficoll-Paque, and ACK red cell lysis came afterward. Concerning this clonotype itself: The antigen it recognizes is unknown. This may come from a read error, since a much larger clone is one base off.

Receptor amplification or capture employed PCR. These reads were obtained on an Illumina HiSeq 4000. Preparation of bulk TCR libraries followed a previously described approach, with the TCR primers listed in Table S5. The Qiagen AllPrep DNA/RNA kit was used to purify total RNA. Before any analysis, reads coming from multiple sequencing runs of the same library were combined into one pool. The original methods were these. Reads were retained only if the reads had an exact TCR constant sequence, and the retained reads were trimmed to 150 nt and grouped according to their 12-nt molecular barcodes. Reads within each barcode group were sub-clustered using a 15% Levenshtein threshold, and quality-weighted consensus sequences were constructed for each RNA molecule. Non-functional sequences were discarded, and so were lower-count sequences lying one edit away from another sequence. Based on fitting two negative binomial distributions, any barcode sub-cluster with under 20% of the maximum read count was discarded. TCRdb redid the processing of the public reads, applying fastp at Q25 and MiXCR, and retained in-frame beta chains. All rows with the same CDR3 protein become a single entry with the most common DNA and genes. The V and J calls follow TCRdb's processing rather than the paper's. The sample records about 320,000 distinct CDR3 sequences, about 22% of which are singletons. The top ten clones comprise 0.7% to 0.9% of the sample.

The sequence was collected from a human donor in good health. Some libraries in this study had Jurkat cell RNA spiked in. The V gene is TRBV4-3 and the J gene is TRBJ2-7, with the D gene not clear enough to name. The sample was naive CD8+ T cells from blood, with Jurkat cell RNA spiked in. The cell subset or site label, as the study defines it: FACS-sorted CD8+CD4-CCR7+CD45RA+ naive T cells. At the DNA level, the sequence is TGCGCCAGCAGCCGCCGACCAGTCTCCGAGCAGTACTTC. Translated, this gives CASSRRPVSEQYF.